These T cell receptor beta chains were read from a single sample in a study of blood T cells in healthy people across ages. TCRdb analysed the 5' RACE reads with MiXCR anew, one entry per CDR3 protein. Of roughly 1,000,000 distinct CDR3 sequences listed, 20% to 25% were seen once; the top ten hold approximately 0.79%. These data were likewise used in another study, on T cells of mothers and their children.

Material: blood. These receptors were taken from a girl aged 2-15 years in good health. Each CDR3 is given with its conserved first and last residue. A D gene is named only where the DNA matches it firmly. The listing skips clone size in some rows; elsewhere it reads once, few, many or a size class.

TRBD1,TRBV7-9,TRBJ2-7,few,CASSLAQGLLDEQYF,TGTGCCAGCAGCTTAGCACAGGGGCTTTTGGACGAGCAGTACTTC
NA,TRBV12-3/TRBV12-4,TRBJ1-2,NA,CASRTGWETYGYTF,TGTGCCAGCAGAACAGGGTGGGAGACTTATGGCTACACCTTC
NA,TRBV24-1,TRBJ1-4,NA,CATGSSGTNEKLFF,TGTGCCACCGGGTCCTCCGGAACTAATGAAAAACTGTTTTTT
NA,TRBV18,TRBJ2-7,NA,CASSRGTGSEQYF,TGTGCCAGCTCGCGCGGGACTGGCTCCGAGCAGTACTTC
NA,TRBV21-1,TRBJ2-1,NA,CASRYSSRREENEQFF,TGTGCCAGCAGGTATAGTAGTAGGCGGGAGGAGAATGAGCAGTTCTTC
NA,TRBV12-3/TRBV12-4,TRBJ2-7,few,CASSYQEYEQYF,TGTGCCAGCAGCTATCAAGAATACGAGCAGTACTTC
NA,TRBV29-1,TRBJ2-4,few,CSAEDDKNIQYF,TGCAGCGCCGAGGACGACAAAAACATTCAGTACTTC
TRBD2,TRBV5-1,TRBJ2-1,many,CASSLAGGDNEQFF,TGTGCCAGCAGCTTAGCGGGGGGGGACAATGAGCAGTTCTTC
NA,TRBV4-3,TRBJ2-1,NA,CASSQDRSGIEYNEQFF,TGCGCCAGCAGCCAAGATCGTTCCGGGATTGAGTACAATGAGCAGTTCTTC
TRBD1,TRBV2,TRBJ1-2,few,CATTGTVDPINYGYTF,TGTGCCACCACCGGGACAGTGGACCCCATTAACTATGGCTACACCTTC
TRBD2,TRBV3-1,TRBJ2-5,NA,CASSQEASGTWETQYF,TGTGCCAGCAGCCAAGAAGCTAGCGGGACCTGGGAGACCCAGTACTTC
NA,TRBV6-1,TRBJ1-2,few,CASAAGADVGYTF,TGTGCCAGCGCCGCGGGGGCGGATGTTGGCTACACCTTC
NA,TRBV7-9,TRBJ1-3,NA,CASSLDFFGNTIYF,TGTGCCAGCAGCTTGGACTTTTTTGGAAACACCATATATTTT